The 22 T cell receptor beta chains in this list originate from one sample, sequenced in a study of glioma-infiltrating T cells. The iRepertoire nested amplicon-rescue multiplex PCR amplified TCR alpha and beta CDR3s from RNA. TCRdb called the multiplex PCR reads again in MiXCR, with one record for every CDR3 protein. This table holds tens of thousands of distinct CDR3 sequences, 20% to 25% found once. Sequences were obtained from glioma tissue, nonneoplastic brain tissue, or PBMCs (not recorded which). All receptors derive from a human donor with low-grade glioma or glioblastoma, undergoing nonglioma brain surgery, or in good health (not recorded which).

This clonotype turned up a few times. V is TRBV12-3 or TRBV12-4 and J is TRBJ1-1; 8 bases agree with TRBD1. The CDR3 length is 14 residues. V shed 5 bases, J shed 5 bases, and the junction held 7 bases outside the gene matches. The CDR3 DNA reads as TGTGCCAGCAGTCCGCGGACAGGGAAAACTGAAGCTTTCTTT. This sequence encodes CASSPRTGKTEAFF.

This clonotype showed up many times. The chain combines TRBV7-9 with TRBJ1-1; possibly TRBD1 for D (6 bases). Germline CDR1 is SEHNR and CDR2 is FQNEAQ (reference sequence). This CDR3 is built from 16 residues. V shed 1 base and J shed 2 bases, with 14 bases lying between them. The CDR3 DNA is TGTGCCAGCAGCTTAGGCGGGCGGGGGCGAAACACTGAAGCTTTCTTT. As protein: CASSLGGRGRNTEAFF.

In nucleotides, the CDR3 is TGTGCCTGGAGTCGGACAGGGGGCCAGCCCCAGCATTTT. This codes for CAWSRTGGQPQHF. This rearrangement joins TRBV30 to TRBJ1-5, with TRBD1 matching 11 bases. This CDR3 has 13 residues. The V gene end was trimmed by 2 bases and the J gene end by 7 bases; junction bases not matched to a gene: 1. Germline V gives CDR1 GTSNPN, CDR2 SVGIG (reference sequence).

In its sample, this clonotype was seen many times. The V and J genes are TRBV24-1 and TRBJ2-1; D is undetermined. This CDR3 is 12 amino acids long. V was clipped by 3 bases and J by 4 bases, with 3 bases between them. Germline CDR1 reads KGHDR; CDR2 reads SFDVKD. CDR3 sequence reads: CATSDLYNEQFF. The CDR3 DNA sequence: TGTGCCACCAGTGATCTTTACAATGAGCAGTTCTTC.

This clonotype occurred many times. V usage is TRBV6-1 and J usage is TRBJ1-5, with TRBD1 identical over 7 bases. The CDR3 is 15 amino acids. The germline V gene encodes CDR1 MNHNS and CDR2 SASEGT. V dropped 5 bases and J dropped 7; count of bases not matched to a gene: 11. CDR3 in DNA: TGTGCCAGCAGTACCGACAGGGAAGGAAGACAGCCCCAGCATTTT. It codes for CASSTDREGRQPQHF.

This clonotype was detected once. Here the CDR3 reads CASNPATGSSYEQYF. The CDR3 nucleotides read TGTGCCAGCAATCCGGCGACAGGGAGCTCCTACGAGCAGTACTTC. This chain joins TRBV6-2 or TRBV6-3 and TRBJ2-7; TRBD1 matches at 7 bases. This CDR3 region has 15 residues. Germline CDR1 MNHEY, CDR2 SVGEGT. V shed 7 bases, J shed 0 bases, and the junction held 9 bases outside the gene matches.

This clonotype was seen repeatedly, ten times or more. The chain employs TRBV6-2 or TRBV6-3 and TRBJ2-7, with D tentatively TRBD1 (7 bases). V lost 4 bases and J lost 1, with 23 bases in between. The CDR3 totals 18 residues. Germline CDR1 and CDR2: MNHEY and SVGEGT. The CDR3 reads CASSFADRLGGRSYEQYF. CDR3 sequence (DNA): TGTGCCAGCAGTTTCGCGGACAGGTTGGGGGGTCGGTCCTACGAGCAGTACTTC.

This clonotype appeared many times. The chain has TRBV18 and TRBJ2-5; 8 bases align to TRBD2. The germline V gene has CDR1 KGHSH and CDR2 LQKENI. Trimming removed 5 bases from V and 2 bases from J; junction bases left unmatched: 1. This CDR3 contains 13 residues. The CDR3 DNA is TGTGCCAGCTCAGGGACTAGGCAAGAGACCCAGTACTTC. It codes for CASSGTRQETQYF. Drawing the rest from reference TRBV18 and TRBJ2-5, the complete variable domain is NAGVMQNPRHLVRRRGQEARLRCSPMKGHSHVYWYRQLPEEGLKFMVYLQKENIIDESGMPKERFSAEFPKEGPSILRIQQVVRGDSAAYFCASSGTRQETQYFGPGTRLLVL.

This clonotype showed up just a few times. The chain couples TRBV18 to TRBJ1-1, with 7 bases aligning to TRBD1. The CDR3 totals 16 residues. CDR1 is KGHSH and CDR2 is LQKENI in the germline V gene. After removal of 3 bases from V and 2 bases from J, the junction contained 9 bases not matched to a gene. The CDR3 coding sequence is TGTGCCAGCTCACCGAACAGGGGTCTCTCAAACACTGAAGCTTTCTTT. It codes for CASSPNRGLSNTEAFF.

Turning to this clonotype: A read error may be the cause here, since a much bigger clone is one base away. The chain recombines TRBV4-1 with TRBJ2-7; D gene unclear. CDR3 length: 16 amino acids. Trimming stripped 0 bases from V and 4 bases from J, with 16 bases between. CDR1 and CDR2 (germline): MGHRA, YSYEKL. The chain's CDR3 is CASSQDNGPGYYEQYF. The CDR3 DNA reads TGCGCCAGCAGCCAAGATAATGGACCCGGGTATTACGAGCAGTACTTC.

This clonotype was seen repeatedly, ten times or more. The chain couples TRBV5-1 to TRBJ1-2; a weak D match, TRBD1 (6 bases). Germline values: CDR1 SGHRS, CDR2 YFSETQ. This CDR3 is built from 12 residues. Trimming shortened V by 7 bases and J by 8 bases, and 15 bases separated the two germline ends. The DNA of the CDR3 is TGCGCCAGCGGACAGCTCGGGAAGGGCTACACCTTC. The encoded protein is CASGQLGKGYTF.

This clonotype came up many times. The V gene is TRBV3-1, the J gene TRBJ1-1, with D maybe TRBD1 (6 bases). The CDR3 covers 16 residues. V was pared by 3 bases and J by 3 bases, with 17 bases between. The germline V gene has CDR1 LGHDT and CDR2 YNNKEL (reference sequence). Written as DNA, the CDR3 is TGTGCCAGCAGCCACGCTCCTTTCAGGGGAGACACTGAAGCTTTCTTT. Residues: CASSHAPFRGDTEAFF.

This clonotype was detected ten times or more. The CDR3 DNA follows: TGCGCCAGCAGTGAGGAGCGGGGGGGTCCCTACGAGCAGTACTTC. Its translation is CASSEERGGPYEQYF. The chain is built from TRBV10-2 and TRBJ2-7; 10 bases agree with TRBD2. J was trimmed by 2 bases and V by 2 bases; bases with no gene match: 3. The CDR3 is 15 amino acids. Germline CDR1 reads WSHSY; CDR2 reads SAAADI.

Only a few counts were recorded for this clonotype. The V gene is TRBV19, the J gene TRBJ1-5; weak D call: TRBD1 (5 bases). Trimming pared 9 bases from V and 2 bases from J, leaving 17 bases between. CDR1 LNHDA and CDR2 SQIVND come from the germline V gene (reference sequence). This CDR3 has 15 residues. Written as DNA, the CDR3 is TGTGCCAGCAAAAGGTTCGTGGGGGGCAATCAGCCCCAGCATTTT. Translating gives CASKRFVGGNQPQHF.

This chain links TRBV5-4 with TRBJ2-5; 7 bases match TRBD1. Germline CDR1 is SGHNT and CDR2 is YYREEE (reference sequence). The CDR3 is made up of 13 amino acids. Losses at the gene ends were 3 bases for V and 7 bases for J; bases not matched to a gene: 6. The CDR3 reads CASSSDREGTQYF. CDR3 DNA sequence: TGTGCCAGCAGCTCCGACAGGGAAGGGACCCAGTACTTC.

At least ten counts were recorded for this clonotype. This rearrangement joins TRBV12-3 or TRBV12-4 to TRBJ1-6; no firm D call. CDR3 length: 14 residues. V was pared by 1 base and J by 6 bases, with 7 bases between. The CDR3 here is CASSLGDPNSPLHF. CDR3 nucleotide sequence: TGTGCCAGCAGTTTAGGGGATCCTAATTCACCCCTCCACTTT.

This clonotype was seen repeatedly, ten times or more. The CDR3 sequence: CASSTRETQYF. The CDR3 region has the DNA TGTGCCAGCAGCACCCGGGAGACCCAGTACTTC. The rearrangement links TRBV7-6 to TRBJ2-5; D is undetermined. Germline V gives CDR1 SGHVS, CDR2 FNYEAQ. The ends were cut back, 5 bases at V and 5 bases at J, with 6 bases in the middle. This CDR3 is built from 11 residues.

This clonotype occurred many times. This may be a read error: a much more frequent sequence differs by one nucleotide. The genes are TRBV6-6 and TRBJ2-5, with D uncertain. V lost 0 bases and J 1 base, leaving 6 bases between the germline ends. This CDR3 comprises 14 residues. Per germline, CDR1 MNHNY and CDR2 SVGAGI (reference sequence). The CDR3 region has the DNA TGTGCCAGCAGTTACTCGAACAGCCAAGAGACCCAGTACTTC. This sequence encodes CASSYSNSQETQYF.

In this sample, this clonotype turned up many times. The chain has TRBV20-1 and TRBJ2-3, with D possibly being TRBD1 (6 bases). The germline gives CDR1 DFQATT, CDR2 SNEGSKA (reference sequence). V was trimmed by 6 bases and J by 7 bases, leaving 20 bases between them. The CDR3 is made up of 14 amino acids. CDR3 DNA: TGCAGTGCCGGGGACATCGCGAACCCTTATACGCAGTATTTT. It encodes CSAGDIANPYTQYF.

The CDR3 nucleotides read TGTGCCAGCAGCTCTAGCGGGAGTGCCGAGCAGTACTTC. This translates into CASSSSGSAEQYF. The J gene is TRBJ2-7, the V gene TRBV7-9, with 10 bases lining up with TRBD2. The length of the CDR3 is 13 residues. Trimming cost V 4 bases and J 6 bases; bases outside gene matches: 3. CDR1 is SEHNR, CDR2 FQNEAQ, per germline (reference sequence).

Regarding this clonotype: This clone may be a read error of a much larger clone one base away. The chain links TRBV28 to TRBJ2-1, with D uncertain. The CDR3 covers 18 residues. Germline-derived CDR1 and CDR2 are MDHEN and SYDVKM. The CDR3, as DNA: TGTGCCAGCAGTCCCTCCCCCAATAGGAGAGGAACCTACAATGAGCTGTTCTTC. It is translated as CASSPSPNRRGTYNELFF.

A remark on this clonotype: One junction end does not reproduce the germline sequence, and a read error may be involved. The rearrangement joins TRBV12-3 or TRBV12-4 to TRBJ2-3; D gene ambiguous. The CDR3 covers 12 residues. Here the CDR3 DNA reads TGTGCCATCAGTACCGCCACAGATACGCAGTATTTT. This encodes CAISTATDTQYF.